Included here is one TCR beta chain sequence, with context. TCRdb's copy holds only in-frame clones and misses some; the assay was immunoSEQ multiplex PCR. The sample lists some 130,000 clones, roughly 90% seen once, with 1.9% in the top ten. V shed 5 bases, J shed 0 bases, and the junction held 6 bases outside the gene matches. CDR1 and CDR2 from the germline V gene are SGHNT and YYREEE (reference sequence). The CDR3 totals 16 residues. This record comes from a study of T cell responses to AZD1222 COVID-19 vaccine. The clonotype was recovered from an adult in good health. This chain links TRBV5-4 with TRBJ2-2; 8 bases agree with TRBD1. The material was peripheral blood, obtained on day 0 of AZD1222 vaccination. The CDR3 region is CASRQNRGTNTGELFF. The CDR3 region has the DNA TGTGCCAGCAGACAGAACAGGGGGACGAACACCGGGGAGCTGTTTTTT.